The rows below give T cell receptor beta chains drawn from one sample of a study of T cells in Graves' hyperthyroidism and ophthalmopathy. TCRdb processed the multiplex PCR reads anew with MiXCR; each CDR3 protein has one entry. The data show hundreds of thousands of distinct CDR3 sequences, about 20% seen once. Sequenced sample: blood. All receptors derive from a man aged 25-45 years with Graves' ophthalmopathy. Each CDR3 is given with its conserved first and last residue. D genes are given only for firm matches. Size is omitted from some rows. Given values are once, few, many or a class for expanded clones.

J: TRBJ2-5
V: TRBV28
D: NA
size: many
CDR3: CASSPRLGKETQYF
DNA: TGTGCCAGCAGTCCCCGTCTAGGGAAGGAGACCCAGTACTTC

J: TRBJ1-6
V: TRBV6-1
D: NA
size: NA
CDR3: CASMRQNNSPLHF
DNA: TGTGCCAGCATGAGACAGAATAATTCACCCCTCCACTTT

J: TRBJ2-5
V: TRBV7-2
D: NA
size: many
CDR3: CASSVGQEKAQYF
DNA: TGTGCCAGCAGCGTAGGCCAGGAGAAGGCCCAGTACTTC

J: TRBJ2-7
V: TRBV27
D: TRBD1
size: NA
CDR3: CASSLAGTGVTEQYF
DNA: TGTGCCAGCAGTCTCGCCGGGACAGGGGTGACCGAGCAGTACTTC

J: TRBJ2-7
V: TRBV28
D: TRBD2
size: many
CDR3: CASSLGGGWSYEQYF
DNA: TGTGCCAGCAGTTTAGGCGGGGGATGGTCCTACGAGCAGTACTTC

J: TRBJ2-1
V: TRBV3-1
D: TRBD1
size: few
CDR3: CASSPRGQAYNEQFF
DNA: TGTGCCAGCAGCCCCAGGGGGCAGGCATACAATGAGCAGTTCTTC

J: TRBJ2-7
V: TRBV5-1
D: NA
size: few
CDR3: CASSSGRNFYEQYF
DNA: TGCGCCAGCAGCTCGGGACGGAATTTCTACGAGCAGTACTTC

J: TRBJ2-3
V: TRBV24-1
D: TRBD1
size: many
CDR3: CATHGTGGDHTQYF
DNA: TGTGCCACCCACGGGACAGGGGGCGACCATACGCAGTATTTT

J: TRBJ2-1
V: TRBV24-1
D: NA
size: few
CDR3: CATSRSSSYNEQFF
DNA: TGTGCCACCAGTCGGTCCAGCTCCTACAATGAGCAGTTCTTC

J: TRBJ2-1
V: TRBV6-2/TRBV6-3
D: TRBD2
size: few
CDR3: CASSYGFASGLYNEQFF
DNA: TGTGCCAGCAGTTATGGGTTTGCTAGCGGATTGTACAATGAGCAGTTCTTC

J: TRBJ2-3
V: TRBV6-1
D: NA
size: NA
CDR3: CASSSQPSTDTQYF
DNA: TGTGCCAGCAGTAGTCAACCTAGCACAGATACGCAGTATTTT

J: TRBJ2-7
V: TRBV11-2
D: NA
size: many
CDR3: CASSLDRGRNEQYF
DNA: TGTGCCAGCAGCTTAGATCGGGGTCGGAATGAGCAGTACTTC

J: TRBJ2-1
V: TRBV3-1
D: TRBD2
size: many
CDR3: CASSQEGLAGHSNEQFF
DNA: TGTGCCAGCAGCCAAGAAGGGCTAGCGGGACATAGCAATGAGCAGTTCTTC

J: TRBJ2-3
V: TRBV27
D: TRBD2
size: NA
CDR3: CASSLLAGTSTDTQYF
DNA: TGTGCCAGCAGTTTACTAGCGGGGACTAGCACAGATACGCAGTATTTT

J: TRBJ2-3
V: TRBV27
D: NA
size: few
CDR3: CASSLSRGTQYF
DNA: TGTGCCAGCAGTTTATCGAGGGGTACGCAGTATTTT

J: TRBJ1-6
V: TRBV29-1
D: NA
size: few
CDR3: CSVADLGPDSPLHF
DNA: TGCAGCGTCGCCGACCTAGGCCCGGATTCACCCCTCCACTTT

J: TRBJ1-2
V: TRBV9
D: NA
size: few
CDR3: CASSVVGGYGYTF
DNA: TGTGCCAGCAGCGTAGTAGGGGGCTATGGCTACACCTTC

J: TRBJ1-4
V: TRBV7-8
D: NA
size: NA
CDR3: CASSLNHGREGEKLFF
DNA: TGTGCCAGCAGCTTAAATCATGGCAGGGAGGGAGAAAAACTGTTTTTT